This T cell receptor (beta chain) was documented in a study of T cells expressing NK-cell markers. 5'RACE template switching with UMIs generated TCR beta cDNA. Reanalyzing the 5' RACE reads, TCRdb keeps one entry per CDR3 protein, without DNA. This repertoire includes fewer than 400,000 distinct CDR3 sequences. The TCR was taken from a man aged 18 to 70 in good health. Input material: blood T cells: a sorted CD56 or NKG2C T cell subset, CD4+ or CD8+ T cells, or bulk PBMC T cells (not recorded which).

The CDR3 is CASAKGWVTEQYF. The chain joins TRBV6-1 to TRBJ2-7. CDR3 length: 13 residues. CDR1 is MNHNS, CDR2 SASEGT, per germline.